This TCR beta chain stems from a study of blood T cell repertoires in COVID-19 (dated by TCRdb to about 2020). Background for the entire study: The collaborator samples originated in the United States, Italy and Spain and spanned the acute and convalescent phases of COVID-19. The material from the prospective study consisted of cDNA or gDNA derived from T cells, B-cell-depleted T cells, or PBMCs. Subjects who had been exposed to COVID-19, were actively infected with it, or had recovered from it provided the deeply sampled blood TCRbeta repertoires that made up the dataset. The repertoires were released in a freely available public database intended as a resource for research on the immune response to SARS-CoV-2. Samples came from the ongoing ImmuneRACE study (first 160 participants) plus 1,254 subjects from 6 global collaborators. Sample metadata almost always included a de-identified subject ID, COVID-19 status, age in years and sex. HLA class I and class II types, where available, came from metadata supplied by the sample provider rather than from assay-based typing.

The study at large found these results: How much clinical and demographic metadata was included differed by source and by participant, and the metadata was provided uncurated.

TCRbeta CDR3 regions were amplified from genomic DNA by means of the immunoSEQ Assay, a bias-controlled multiplex PCR. The source study handled its data this way. Nucleated cell counts per sample were estimated from amplification of reference gene primers within the assay. Sequence reads were collapsed and filtered to measure the absolute abundance of every unique TCRbeta CDR3 rearrangement. For each sample, productive Simpson clonality was calculated by taking the square root of Simpson's diversity index across productive rearrangements. TCRdb mirrors the immuneACCESS table, restricted to in-frame sequences. Some clones are absent from its copies; in checked studies, under half trace to an unresolved V gene, and the reason for the others is unknown. The V and J calls and clone size were taken over from that table, and D and trimming were inferred from the DNA. For this sample there are more than 250,000 clones; about nine tenths appear just once. The leading ten clones occupy 0.95% to 1.5% of the sample.

CDR1 and CDR2, per the germline V gene, are KGHSH and LQKENI. The CDR3 spans 16 residues, from the cysteine through the phenylalanine. Only the CDR3 DNA stays, 48 bases, in frame from base 1. V is trimmed back by 3 bases and J by 10 bases, and the junction contains 10 bases that no gene match accounts for. Participants in the prospective study were aged about 18 to 100 years, lived in under 30 United States geographic areas, and enrolled through a virtual design. Cohort assignment in the prospective study relied on participant-reported clinical history from a screening survey and a study questionnaire. In the prospective study, mobile phlebotomists collected whole blood, serum and a nasopharyngeal or oropharyngeal swab from each participant. Prospective study participants could optionally give additional blood draws and questionnaires over an approximately two-month period. Before DNA extraction, blood samples from the prospective study were shipped at room temperature or frozen.

Regarding this clone: No cognate antigen has been identified for it. The record has no base qualities; no much larger clone is one base away.

The rearrangement joined TRBV18 to TRBJ1-6, with 9 bases matching TRBD1. The receptor comes from a woman aged 40 to 49 with acute COVID-19. The sample taken for sequencing was PBMCs or T cells enriched from blood (not recorded which). The nucleotides are TGTGCCAGCTCACCTCCCGGGACAGGGAACAACTCACCCCTCCACTTT. It is translated as CASSPPGTGNNSPLHF.